This TCR beta chain was recovered during a study of blood T cell repertoires in COVID-19. In the source study's methods: Estimated nucleated cell counts came from reference gene primer amplification. Libraries were prepared by immunoSEQ multiplex PCR; TCRdb keeps only in-frame clonotypes and omits some of them. V, J and clone size derive from that table, while D and trimming were established from the DNA sequence. Of about 140,000 clones in the sample, roughly nine tenths were seen once. V trimming: 6 bases; J trimming: 0 bases; junction bases outside the gene matches: 16. This CDR3 region has 19 residues. Germline-derived CDR1 and CDR2 are MDHEN and SYDVKM.

V usage is TRBV28 and J usage is TRBJ1-5; the match to TRBD1 covers 8 bases. This clonotype was sampled from a human donor in a cohort sampled during active COVID-19. What was sequenced was peripheral blood. Here the CDR3 DNA reads TGTGCCAGCAGGGAGGGGACAGGTAGGGATAATGGTAGCAATCAGCCCCAGCATTTT. As protein: CASREGTGRDNGSNQPQHF.